Below, 29 T cell receptor beta chains from the same sample are listed, as sequenced in a study of beta chain features in type 1 diabetes listed by TCRdb under 2018. The library came from the immunoSEQ multiplex PCR assay. The High Capacity cDNA Reverse Transcription Kit was used to reverse transcribe all of the isolated RNA, meaning that expressed TCRB transcripts were what got sequenced. TCRdb re-hosts the immuneACCESS table, in-frame sequences only. Its copies lack some clones; in the studies checked, an unresolved V gene accounts for under half of them, and the cause for the rest is not known. For this sample there are about 340,000 clones; roughly 13% appear just once. The ten most abundant clones make up roughly 0.015% of the sample. What the study reported, not specific to this receptor: Type 1 diabetes patients showed a moderate but significant shortening of TCRB CDR3 length in all four CD4+ subsets.

What these receptors recognize is not known. Source material: naive CD4+ T cells from blood. Reading the label with the study, this specimen's cell subset or site is: true naive CD4+ T cells. The receptor source for this set is a woman aged 18-29 years with type 1 diabetes.

This clone was counted only a few times. Other DNA sequences of this sample code for an identical CDR3. This chain uses TRBV29-1 with TRBJ1-1; D is undetermined. Germline-derived CDR1 and CDR2 are SQVTM and ANQGSEA. Trimming took off 4 bases at V and 3 bases at J, with 6 bases between the two ends. The CDR3 runs 11 residues. CDR3 region: CSVAGYTEAFF. CDR3 nucleotides: TGCAGCGTTGCAGGATACACTGAAGCTTTCTTT.

This clone was seen more than once but under ten times. This chain uses TRBV11-2 with TRBJ2-3; 8 bases match TRBD2. CDR1 SGHAT and CDR2 FQNNGV come from the germline V gene. V lost 4 bases to trimming and J lost 2 bases; unmatched junction nucleotides: 8. The CDR3 runs to 16 residues. The chain's CDR3 is CASSSRIAGSTDTQYF. The CDR3 DNA reads TGTGCCAGCAGCTCCCGGATAGCGGGGTCCACAGATACGCAGTATTTT. The full variable domain, its missing parts supplied by reference TRBV11-2 and TRBJ2-3, is EAGVAQSPRYKIIEKRQSVAFWCNPISGHATLYWYQQILGQGPKLLIQFQNNGVVDDSQLPKDRFSAERLKGVDSTLKIQPAKLEDSAVYLCASSSRIAGSTDTQYFGPGTRLTVL.

This clone came up a few times. The chain is built from TRBV7-9 and TRBJ1-1; maybe TRBD1 (5 bases). CDR3 length equals 14 residues. Germline lookup yields CDR1 SEHNR and CDR2 FQNEAQ (reference sequence). V shed 2 bases and J shed 0 bases, with 7 bases lying between them. The CDR3 DNA reads TGTGCCAGCAGCTTATGGGGGGTGAACACTGAAGCTTTCTTT. This translates into CASSLWGVNTEAFF.

This clone was seen a few times. This chain links TRBV11-2 with TRBJ2-1; TRBD2 is a possible D gene (6 bases). Germline-derived CDR1 and CDR2 are SGHAT and FQNNGV. The CDR3 is made up of 15 amino acids. V lost 3 bases to trimming and J lost 7 bases, with 16 bases between them. The DNA for the CDR3 is TGTGCCAGCAGCTTCTCGGGACTGATAGAGAATGAGCAGTTCTTC. This sequence encodes CASSFSGLIENEQFF.

V gene TRBV11-2 combines with J gene TRBJ2-1; the match to TRBD2 covers 9 bases. Per the germline V gene, CDR1 is SGHAT and CDR2 is FQNNGV. This CDR3 has 19 residues. The junction had 10 bases not matched to a gene; V was cut back by 0 bases and J by 1 base. The DNA for the CDR3 is TGTGCCAGCAGCTTAGATGGGAGTAGCGGGAGAGTATCCTACAATGAGCAGTTCTTC. Amino acid sequence: CASSLDGSSGRVSYNEQFF.

This clone appeared a few times. The V gene is TRBV6-1, the J gene TRBJ2-7; a possible D gene is TRBD2 (6 bases). Germline V gene lookup returns CDR1 MNHNS and CDR2 SASEGT. V lost 6 bases, J lost 7 bases, and 19 bases lay in between. The CDR3 runs 14 residues. In DNA, the CDR3 is TGTGCCAGCAGGGGAGGCACATCCTTCTCTGAGCAGTACTTC. Amino acids: CASRGGTSFSEQYF.

This clone was detected only a few times. The chain employs TRBV25-1 and TRBJ2-5; D ambiguous. V lost 2 bases, J lost 1 base, and 5 bases lay in between. Germline V gene lookup returns CDR1 MGHDK and CDR2 SYGVNS. The CDR3 loop spans 13 amino acids. CDR3 region: CASSEVVQETQYF. CDR3 nucleotides: TGTGCCAGCAGTGAAGTCGTCCAAGAGACCCAGTACTTC. Drawing the rest from reference TRBV25-1 and TRBJ2-5, the complete variable domain is EADIYQTPRYLVIGTGKKITLECSQTMGHDKMYWYQQDPGMELHLIHYSYGVNSTEKGDLSSESTVSRIRTEHFPLTLESARPSHTSQYLCASSEVVQETQYFGPGTRLLVL.

V gene TRBV5-4 combines with J gene TRBJ1-1; no reliable D call. Germline-derived CDR1 and CDR2 are SGHNT and YYREEE (reference sequence). This CDR3 region has 12 residues. Trimming pared 4 bases from V and 5 bases from J, leaving 9 bases between. CDR3 amino acids: CASSDRGTEAFF. The CDR3 coding sequence is TGTGCCAGCAGCGATAGAGGGACTGAAGCTTTCTTT.

The table lists this clone with a few counts. This chain links TRBV11-2 with TRBJ2-1, with TRBD2 matching 7 bases. V lost 3 bases and J lost 2; bases outside the gene matches: 7. The CDR3 spans 16 residues. Germline CDR1 SGHAT, CDR2 FQNNGV. DNA for the CDR3: TGTGCCAGCAGCTTCATAACTAGCGTTACCTACAATGAGCAGTTCTTC. Translation: CASSFITSVTYNEQFF.

This clone was seen only a few times. V and J are TRBV7-3 and TRBJ2-1; 8 bases are a match to TRBD2. CDR3 size: 14 residues. The ends lost 6 bases at V and 7 bases at J; junction bases unmatched: 8. Germline CDR1 is SGHTA and CDR2 is FQGTGA. The CDR3 nucleotides read TGTGCCAGCAGTGTTAGCGGGACGAAAAATGAGCAGTTCTTC. Encoded protein: CASSVSGTKNEQFF.

This clone was seen repeatedly, ten times or more. This chain joins TRBV4-2 and TRBJ2-1, with 8 bases lining up with TRBD2. Germline assignment: CDR1 LGHNA and CDR2 YNFKEQ. With V trimmed by 0 bases and J by 1 base, 8 bases remained unmatched. The CDR3 has 18 amino acids. The DNA for the CDR3 is TGTGCCAGCAGCCAAGAGGGGATGGGACTAGTGTCCTACAATGAGCAGTTCTTC. It encodes CASSQEGMGLVSYNEQFF.

The J gene is TRBJ2-3, the V gene TRBV9, with D maybe TRBD2 (5 bases). CDR3 length: 15 residues. Germline CDR1 reads SGDLS; CDR2 reads YYNGEE. Trimming took off 0 bases at V and 2 bases at J, with 10 bases between the two ends. The CDR3 reads CASSVAPGSTDTQYF. CDR3 DNA: TGTGCCAGCAGCGTAGCCCCGGGGTCCACAGATACGCAGTATTTT.

The J gene is TRBJ2-1, the V gene TRBV18; 7 nucleotides align to TRBD2. Germline V CDR1 and CDR2: KGHSH, LQKENI. V shed 3 bases, J shed 3 bases, and the junction held 5 bases outside the gene matches. The CDR3 has 15 residues. The CDR3 bases are TGTGCCAGCTCACCCTTAGCGGGCCACTACAATGAGCAGTTCTTC. Translation: CASSPLAGHYNEQFF. Full variable domain (missing parts from reference TRBV18 and TRBJ2-1): NAGVMQNPRHLVRRRGQEARLRCSPMKGHSHVYWYRQLPEEGLKFMVYLQKENIIDESGMPKERFSAEFPKEGPSILRIQQVVRGDSAAYFCASSPLAGHYNEQFFGPGTRLTVL.

The rearrangement uses TRBV30 and TRBJ2-3; 7 bases fit TRBD1. Germline V gene data show CDR1 as GTSNPN and CDR2 as SVGIG (reference sequence). The V and J ends lost 5 bases and 7 bases, in that order; junction bases with no gene match: 12. The CDR3 extends over 14 amino acids. The CDR3 protein is CAWDLWTGSNTQYF. The CDR3 DNA reads TGTGCCTGGGACCTTTGGACAGGTTCAAATACGCAGTATTTT. Complete variable domain (other parts from reference TRBV30 and TRBJ2-3): SQTIHQWPATLVQPVGSPLSLECTVEGTSNPNLYWYRQAAGRGLQLLFYSVGIGQISSEVPQNLSASRPQDRQFILSSKKLLLSDSGFYLCAWDLWTGSNTQYFGPGTRLTVL.

The chain joins TRBV4-1 to TRBJ2-1; 8 positions match TRBD2. Trimming took 2 bases from V and 6 from J; bases not matched to a gene: 12. Germline lookup yields CDR1 MGHRA and CDR2 YSYEKL. The CDR3 spans 17 residues. The CDR3 spells CASSQLPGLVIGNEQFF. The CDR3 coding sequence is TGCGCCAGCAGCCAACTTCCGGGACTAGTTATCGGCAATGAGCAGTTCTTC.

The chain links TRBV15 to TRBJ1-1, with 7 nucleotides matching TRBD1. The CDR3 has 13 residues. Trimming took 7 bases from V and 5 from J; bases not matched to a gene: 7. Germline V gene data show CDR1 as LNHNV and CDR2 as YYDKDF (reference sequence). CDR3 amino acids: CATTTGLDTEAFF. The CDR3 nucleotides are TGTGCCACCACGACAGGGCTTGATACTGAAGCTTTCTTT.

This clone was observed a few times. The rearrangement uses TRBV11-2 and TRBJ2-7; D is uncertain. Germline CDR1 is SGHAT and CDR2 is FQNNGV. This CDR3 is built from 14 residues. The V end lost 5 bases, the J end lost 1 base, and 12 bases lay between the germline ends. CDR3 DNA sequence: TGTGCCAGCAGCACCCGACTGGCTTCCTACGAGCAGTACGTC. Translating gives CASSTRLASYEQYV.

The chain is built from TRBV4-2 and TRBJ2-2, with 10 positions matching TRBD2. The germline V gene has CDR1 LGHNA and CDR2 YNFKEQ. The CDR3 consists of 18 residues. Losses at the gene ends were 3 bases for V and 5 bases for J; bases not matched to a gene: 12. The CDR3 here is CASSHGRLAGGPTGELFF. DNA for the CDR3: TGTGCCAGCAGCCACGGTCGGTTAGCGGGAGGCCCTACCGGGGAGCTGTTTTTT.

This chain joins TRBV9 and TRBJ1-1; D ambiguous. V dropped 4 bases and J dropped 5 bases, with 18 bases sitting between them. The CDR3 sequence is 15 residues long. Germline V gene data show CDR1 as SGDLS and CDR2 as YYNGEE. CDR3 DNA sequence: TGTGCCAGCAGCCCGACAACCCGACTATGGACTGAAGCTTTCTTT. It specifies CASSPTTRLWTEAFF.

This clone was detected a few times. Here the CDR3 DNA reads TGCGCCAGCAGCCGCGCAGACTTCGGGAACACTGAAGCTTTCTTT. Protein product: CASSRADFGNTEAFF. V gene TRBV5-1 combines with J gene TRBJ1-1; D is unclear. This CDR3 is 15 amino acids long. Germline CDR1 SGHRS, CDR2 YFSETQ. V lost 4 bases to trimming and J lost 1 base, with 14 bases between them.

The chain combines TRBV4-1 with TRBJ2-7, with D tentatively TRBD2 (6 bases). The germline CDR1 and CDR2 sequences are MGHRA and YSYEKL. The germline V and J ends were trimmed by 0 bases and 6 bases, with 21 bases remaining between them. This CDR3 is built from 17 residues. The CDR3 sequence: CASSQDMRSRTTGEQYF. Here the CDR3 DNA reads TGCGCCAGCAGCCAAGATATGAGGTCGCGGACTACTGGCGAGCAGTACTTC.

This clone was counted a few times. The J gene is TRBJ2-1, the V gene TRBV19; possible D gene TRBD2, 6 bases. This CDR3 region has 14 residues. The germline CDR1 and CDR2 sequences are LNHDA and SQIVND (reference sequence). The V and J ends lost 4 bases and 4 bases respectively, with 11 bases between them. For the CDR3, the DNA is TGTGCCAGTAGTACCCCAGGGACTTACAATGAGCAGTTCTTC. This sequence encodes CASSTPGTYNEQFF.

The CDR3 loop reads CASSRGHSYEQYV. CDR3 in DNA: TGTGCCAGCTCACGTGGACACTCCTACGAGCAGTACGTC. This chain links TRBV18 with TRBJ2-7; perhaps TRBD1 as D (5 bases). The CDR3 spans 13 residues. CDR1 and CDR2 from the germline V gene are KGHSH and LQKENI. V dropped 4 bases and J dropped 0 bases, with 7 bases sitting between them.

This clone appeared a single time. V gene TRBV19 combines with J gene TRBJ2-7; D ambiguous. CDR1 and CDR2 (germline): LNHDA, SQIVND (reference sequence). V lost 1 base and J lost 7, with 11 bases in between. The CDR3 is 13 residues long. The CDR3 protein is CASSIVGAQEQYF. As DNA, the CDR3 is TGTGCCAGTAGTATAGTAGGAGCGCAGGAGCAGTACTTC.

The chain recombines TRBV18 with TRBJ2-2, with 10 bases matching TRBD1. The CDR3 is 17 residues long. In germline, CDR1 is KGHSH, CDR2 LQKENI. The J segment lost 4 bases and the V segment lost 5 bases, leaving 10 bases of the junction unmatched. The CDR3 DNA reads TGTGCCAGCTCAGAAAATGACAGGGGGCTGGCCACCGGGGAGCTGTTTTTT. This sequence encodes CASSENDRGLATGELFF.

The table lists this clone with a few counts. This chain uses TRBV4-1 with TRBJ2-1; D perhaps matches TRBD1 (6 bases). CDR3 length equals 14 residues. Looked up from germline, CDR1 is MGHRA and CDR2 is YSYEKL. Deletions cut 4 bases from V and 9 bases from J, with 16 bases between. CDR3 in amino acids: CASSRPSIGGEQFF. The CDR3 DNA sequence: TGCGCCAGCAGCCGACCATCAATAGGGGGTGAGCAGTTCTTC.

This clone was counted between two and nine times. The CDR3 spells CASSPLGAEAFF. CDR3 bases: TGTGCCAGCTCACCACTAGGGGCCGAAGCTTTCTTT. The genes are TRBV18 and TRBJ1-1, with a tentative D call TRBD1 (5 bases). The V and J ends lost 1 base and 8 bases respectively, with 8 bases between them. The CDR3 covers 12 residues. Germline V CDR1 and CDR2: KGHSH, LQKENI.

The chain uses TRBV6-5 and TRBJ2-3; possibly TRBD2 for D (6 bases). Germline values: CDR1 MNHEY, CDR2 SVGAGI. Trimming left V 5 bases short and J 8 bases short, with 20 bases between. The CDR3 runs 15 residues. The CDR3 reads CASSTPGVGFGTQYF. The CDR3, as DNA: TGTGCCAGCAGTACCCCGGGGGTGGGGTTCGGTACGCAGTATTTT.

The rearrangement uses TRBV13 and TRBJ1-2, with D unclear. Trimming removed 0 bases at V and 0 bases at J, with 5 bases between. The CDR3 sequence is 14 residues long. Per germline, CDR1 PRHDT and CDR2 FYEKMQ (reference sequence). The CDR3 DNA is TGTGCCAGCAGCTTAGGCAGGACTAACTATGGCTACACCTTC. Its translation: CASSLGRTNYGYTF.